This TCR beta chain was sequenced during a study of cytomegalovirus exposure and HLA in healthy donors (dated by TCRdb to between 2016 and 2019). In the study overall: According to an earlier analysis of a few hundred of the donors, about 190 million T cells yielded some 110 million unique TCR beta sequences and more than 250 Gb of sequence data. An early release that covered 640 HLA-typed donors contained approximately 300 gigabases of sequencing data and 70 million to 100 million unique TCR sequences. Of the 398 genotyped donors, less than 90% were placed in the genetic ancestry cluster associated with self-reported Caucasian donors. The study aimed to test whether cataloging public T cell receptors could reveal signatures of past pathogen exposure. Using immunosequencing, the study profiled T cell repertoires from 666 subjects and related those repertoires to cytomegalovirus serostatus. Besides the first cohort of 500 to 700 subjects, a separate validation cohort made up of 120 different subjects was used. To predict cytomegalovirus infection status, the study brought together high-throughput TCR immunosequencing, statistical association of individual TCRs with disease status, and machine learning. A later analysis re-analyzed previously published TCR beta repertoires from several hundred donors and added high-resolution HLA genotyping to study TCR occurrence patterns. In the later analysis, no new phenotypic data were used to find candidate immune exposures; instead, reliance was placed on TCR beta sequences and their occurrence across donors. In an earlier analysis of 587 of the donors, high-throughput TCR beta sequencing was used to judge whether each TCR beta V gene segment behaved as functional or pseudogenic. Alongside the repertoire data, information on donor age, sex, ethnicity and CMV serostatus was compiled. Genome-wide SNP genotypes for about 65% of the 666 donors were used in a later genetic analysis, which treated that subset as a discovery cohort. Every discovery cohort repertoire had been produced on one sequencing platform. Both class I and class II loci were covered by HLA typing, at four-digit resolution. The number of donors typed differed by locus, with roughly 620-630 for A, B, C, DRB1 and DQB1, around 560 for DQA1, 600 to 610 for DPA1, and some 440 for DPB1. Roughly 5 DR-DQ haplotypes were handled as single units for association and clustering, since linkage in the cohort was strong. Among approximately 370 genotyped donors of the cohort, an average of approximately 220,000 unique TCR beta nucleotide sequences was sequenced per donor, of which roughly 17% were non-productive. The full study reports these points: The classifier was reported to diagnose cytomegalovirus status with high specificity and sensitivity in both the original and validation cohorts. In a later analysis, the rate of TCR association differed among HLA loci, with DRB1 alleles having the most associated TCRs and HLA-C alleles having the fewest. The study listed 164 TCR beta chains as associated with cytomegalovirus. In a later genetic analysis, fewer N-insertions in productive TCRs were reported among donors in an Asian-associated ancestry cluster than the roughly 700-donor mean. In an earlier analysis of about 550 of the donors, most TCR beta V segments were observed in productive rearrangements about 87% or about 30% of the time, broadly matching IMGT annotations. Specific HLA alleles were associated with some 15,000 TCR beta sequences at a false discovery rate of 0.05 in a later analysis. Because HLA typing was unavailable for some donors at each locus, only the typed subset was used in association tests. A few of the identified cytomegalovirus-associated TCR beta chains were confirmed in vitro to be specific for cytomegalovirus antigens. Because counts were too low, about 15 rarely observed V segments, including chromosome 9 orphons, were left out of the earlier analysis of 500 to 750 of the donors. The only immune exposure information available for the cohort was CMV serostatus. Most TCR sequences were seen in very few donors, while some public TCRs were found in many individuals. A further reported finding was that TCR beta sequences accurately predicted the HLA-A and HLA-B alleles for most subjects in the first cohort. Some IMGT-functional V segments, including TRBV6-2 and TRBV6-3, could not be told apart with the 87-base-pair reads, so those segments were excluded. A later analysis found that HLA-associated TCR beta chains were more clonally expanded and had lower generation probabilities than equally common non-associated chains. In this cohort, only TCR beta chains were sequenced, and detectable features were limited by the absence of alpha or paired-chain data. Presence/absence analyses assumed roughly uniform sequencing depth across donors, an assumption that may not hold. A later analysis found that most CMV-associated TCR beta chains appeared HLA-restricted, with HLA associations seemingly driven largely by CMV exposure. A later genetic analysis associated a missense DCLRE1C variant with V-gene and J-gene trimming of TCR beta chains, and an independent cohort replicated the association. Correlated functional status among segregating V segments might reflect linkage disequilibrium, but an unknown experimental factor could not be ruled out. According to a later analysis, parvovirus B19, influenza, CMV and Epstein-Barr virus appeared linked to several top co-occurrence clusters. A group of highly shared sequence variants was considered likely to be a technical artifact of the sequencing pipeline. When HLA alleles, especially DR and DQ, strongly co-occurred, TCR associations were difficult to assign to individual alleles. According to the authors, the approach could potentially be generalized to other disease states and immunological phenotypes.

As for this clone: The target of this receptor is not known. Base qualities are not provided; no much larger clone lies one nucleotide away. Other DNA sequences from this sample encode an identical CDR3 as well.

The method was the immunoSEQ multiplex PCR assay. For the multiplex PCR, a mixture combining 60 forward primers for TCR Vbeta segments and 13 reverse primers for TCR Jbeta segments was used. A multiplex PCR assay on genomic DNA amplified the CDR3 region of rearranged TCR beta genes. The amplified TCR beta libraries were sequenced on the Illumina HiSeq System as 87-base-pair reads. In the paper's pipeline: In a later analysis, roughly 80 million unique TCR beta chains were counted across the approximately 670 repertoires, and roughly 10 million of these chains were shared by at least two donors. Raw reads were error-corrected and collapsed into unique sequences by a nearest-neighbor algorithm in which closely related sequences were merged to remove PCR and sequencing errors. CDR3 sequences were aligned to IMGT reference sequences to assign V, D and J gene segments. Each retained sequence needed at least a six-nucleotide match to both a V gene segment and a J gene segment. A rearrangement counted as productive if the CDR3 had no stop codons and remained in frame with V and J, and every other rearrangement counted as non-productive. CDR3 was defined according to IMGT convention as the region running from the second conserved V-encoded cysteine to the conserved J-encoded phenylalanine. The earlier analysis of a few hundred of the donors excluded sequences that lacked an unambiguous match to a single V gene segment. An earlier analysis of fewer than 750 of the donors called V segments functional above 56.7% productive rearrangements and segregating when the between-donor standard deviation exceeded 5%. A statistical classification framework was built to diagnose cytomegalovirus status from the catalog of TCR beta chain sequences. V and J gene assignment, in a later analysis, came from comparing TCR nucleotide sequences with IMGT/GENE-DB human TR gene sequences. A later analysis assigned CDR3 sequences and most-parsimonious VDJ recombination scenarios with the TCRdist pipeline. In a later analysis, each TCR beta chain was defined by its CDR3 amino acid sequence together with its V-gene family, and reads lacking a unique V-gene family were excluded. As a way to deal with suspected cross-contamination and a sequencing artifact, a later analysis dropped 640 or so nucleotide sequences that were highly shared and had low generation probability. In a later analysis, a clonal expansion index was calculated for each public chain from normalized within-repertoire ranks of inferred template counts. A later analysis computed generation probabilities with a VDJ recombination model fitted to out-of-frame rearrangements, and checked the results against IGoR. In a later analysis, TCR-TCR, TCR-HLA and TCR-CMV co-occurrence was scored with hypergeometric tests, and a repertoire-size bias correction was applied to TCR pairs. To estimate false discovery rates, a later analysis permuted the HLA or CMV assignments 20 times. In a later analysis, co-occurring TCRs were grouped using DBSCAN, with TCRdist sequence similarity added in when clustering inside HLA-allele-positive subsets. Repertoires with fewer than 30,000 or more than 120,000 public chains were left out of co-occurrence clustering, as were five repertoires with anomalous nucleotide sharing. The table was pulled from immuneACCESS by TCRdb, which kept in-frame rearrangements only. Such tables lose some clones; where checked, under half of the loss comes from unresolved V genes, and the rest has no known cause. V, J and clone size are taken as reported in that table, and D and trimming were inferred from the DNA itself. In all, the sample holds about 160,000 clones, and about 72% of those were seen once. The ten largest clones take up approximately 3.7% of the sample.

The CDR3 contains 15 residues, cysteine and phenylalanine counted. Solely the CDR3 DNA is kept, with 45 bases framed from the first base. V and J are trimmed by 0 bases and 5 bases, and the gene matches miss 5 bases of the junction. The germline V gene provides CDR1 SGHRS and CDR2 YFSETQ. The cohort comprised under 700 healthy bone marrow donors. Cohort members were all nominally healthy when sampled, although unrecorded immune exposures were likely present. The donor was CMV seropositive and belonged to the group of 250 to 300 seropositive cohort members. A peripheral blood sample was collected from each donor, and TCR beta sequencing was performed on peripheral blood mononuclear cells. The Qiagen DNeasy Blood Extraction Kit was used to extract genomic DNA from the blood cell samples.

Material for sequencing was PBMCs. This sequence originates from a young man in good health and CMV-seropositive. The sequence links TRBV5-1 to TRBJ2-5, and 9 junctional nucleotides match TRBD1. The nucleotides are TGCGCCAGCAGCTTGGCCGGGACAGGGAGGGAGACCCAGTACTTC. This gives the protein CASSLAGTGRETQYF.